This TCR beta chain was sequenced during a study of blood T cell repertoires in COVID-19 (TCRdb year 2020). About the investigation overall: Samples covering the acute and convalescent phases of COVID-19 were provided by collaborators in the United States, Italy and Spain. Nearly every sample came with metadata listing a de-identified subject ID, COVID-19 status, age in years and sex. The prospective study material was composed of cDNA or gDNA derived from T cells, B-cell-depleted T cells, or PBMCs. Samples came from the ongoing ImmuneRACE study (first 160 participants) plus 1,254 subjects from 6 global collaborators. Deeply sampled blood TCRbeta repertoires from subjects exposed to, actively infected with, or recovered from COVID-19 were included in the dataset. The repertoires were released in a freely available public database meant as a resource for research on the immune response to SARS-CoV-2. Where available, HLA class I and class II types were obtained from metadata supplied by the sample provider rather than from assay-based typing.

After removal of 0 bases from V and 1 base from J, the junction retains 7 bases not matched to a gene. The germline V gene provides CDR1 MNHEY and CDR2 SVGEGT. The CDR3, cysteine through phenylalanine, is 18 amino acids long. The entry retains the CDR3 DNA only, 54 bases that are in frame from base 1. TCRbeta CDR3 regions were amplified from genomic DNA by means of the immunoSEQ Assay, a bias-controlled multiplex PCR. In the original analysis: The number of nucleated cells in each sample was estimated from the amplification of reference gene primers within the assay. To quantify the absolute abundance of each unique TCRbeta CDR3 rearrangement, sequence reads were collapsed and filtered. For each sample, productive Simpson clonality was calculated by taking the square root of Simpson's diversity index across productive rearrangements. Held by TCRdb, this immuneACCESS table contains in-frame sequences only and omits some clones. Under half of the omission traces to an unresolved V gene where checked; the cause of the rest is unknown. The DNA gave D and trimming, while V, J and clone size come from that table. Counted in this sample were about 120,000 clones; 81% of them appeared once. The top ten constitute 8.5% to 12% of the sample.

The collaborating institutions used their own protocols to collect whole blood in K2EDTA tubes. For TCRbeta analysis, collaborators shipped samples in one of three forms: frozen whole blood, isolated PBMCs, or DNA extracted from either of those sample types. Note on this clone: Its antigen specificity is not known. No base quality information exists; no much larger clone differs at one position.

The research as a whole found: How much clinical and demographic metadata was included differed by source and by participant, and the metadata was provided uncurated.

The chain is made from TRBV6-2 or TRBV6-3 and TRBJ2-5; the central 11 bases match TRBD2. This sequence originates from a human donor in a cohort sampled during active COVID-19. Material: peripheral blood. The CDR3: CASSYSLLAGATQETQYF. Here is the DNA: TGTGCCAGCAGTTACTCGTTACTAGCGGGGGCTACCCAAGAGACCCAGTACTTC.